This T cell receptor beta chain originates from a study of blood T cell repertoires in COVID-19. This CDR3 is 17 amino acids long. The V gene's germline CDR1 is LNHDA and CDR2 SQIVND (reference sequence). V was pared by 4 bases and J by 5 bases, with 9 bases of the junction left unmatched. Original processing methods: Quantification of nucleated cells was approximated via reference gene primer amplification. This table comes from immunoSEQ multiplex PCR, and its TCRdb copy is limited to in-frame clones, with some not included. Clone size and V and J calls were adopted from that table, with D and trimming inferred from the DNA. The sample has 55,000 to 75,000 clones; approximately 87% are singletons.

The TCR was taken from a human donor in a cohort sampled during active COVID-19. V and J are TRBV19 and TRBJ2-7, with TRBD2 matching 15 bases. Sequenced sample: peripheral blood. The CDR3 reads CASSTGLAGGPSDEQYF. The CDR3 nucleotides are TGTGCCAGTAGTACAGGACTAGCGGGAGGGCCAAGCGACGAGCAGTACTTC.